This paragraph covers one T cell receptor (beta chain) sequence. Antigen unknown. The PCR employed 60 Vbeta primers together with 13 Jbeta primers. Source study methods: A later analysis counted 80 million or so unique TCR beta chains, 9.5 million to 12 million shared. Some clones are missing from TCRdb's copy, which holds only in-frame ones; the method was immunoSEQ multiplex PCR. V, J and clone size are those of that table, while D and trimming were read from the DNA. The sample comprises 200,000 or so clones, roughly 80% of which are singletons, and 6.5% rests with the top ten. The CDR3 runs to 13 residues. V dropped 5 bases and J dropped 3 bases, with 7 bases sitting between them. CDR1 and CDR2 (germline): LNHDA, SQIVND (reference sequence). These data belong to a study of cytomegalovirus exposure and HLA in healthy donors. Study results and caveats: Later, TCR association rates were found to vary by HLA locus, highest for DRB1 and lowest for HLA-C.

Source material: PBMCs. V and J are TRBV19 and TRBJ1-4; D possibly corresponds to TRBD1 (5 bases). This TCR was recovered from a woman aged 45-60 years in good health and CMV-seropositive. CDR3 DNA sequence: TGTGCCAGTAGTTGGGGGGCTAATGAAAAACTGTTTTTT. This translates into CASSWGANEKLFF.